This T cell receptor (beta chain) was found in a study of blood T cell repertoires in COVID-19. Study-level information: Sites across the United States, Italy and Spain contributed samples from acute and convalescent COVID-19.

The Seattle site enrolled patients during active infection and followed them longitudinally. Authors' analysis steps: Nucleated cell counts were estimated from reference gene primer amplification. Repertoires were generated with immunoSEQ multiplex PCR, while TCRdb's copy carries only in-frame clones and drops some. From that table come the V and J calls and clone size; the DNA was used to work out D and trimming. Here the sample spans some 310,000 clones, 90% being singletons. This TCR was sampled from a woman younger than 45 with COVID-19, enrolled during active disease. The material sequenced was peripheral blood.

The DNA for the CDR3 is TGTGCCAGCAGCCCCACGTGGGGGACTAGCGGGAGAGCGAACACCGGGGAGCTGTTTTTT. Its translation is CASSPTWGTSGRANTGELFF. The rearrangement uses TRBV7-8 and TRBJ2-2; 14 bases are a match to TRBD2. Germline V gene data show CDR1 as SGHVS and CDR2 as FQNEAQ. V shed 5 bases, J shed 0 bases, and the junction held 11 bases outside the gene matches. The CDR3 is 20 residues long.